These 31 T cell receptor beta chains came from one sample sequenced in a study of Graves' ophthalmopathy and Graves' hyperthyroidism. Scientists amplified the TCR beta CDR3 regions from RNA transcripts. RT-PCR in the first round used HTBI primers; a second-round multiplex PCR followed. TCRdb re-analysed the multiplex PCR reads in MiXCR, keeping a single row per CDR3 protein. The sample gives around 600,000 distinct CDR3 sequences, approximately 39% of which show up once; over 2.5% is in the top ten. Sequenced material: peripheral blood. All receptors derive from an adult man with Graves' ophthalmopathy.

This clonotype was seen only a few times. The V gene is TRBV6-5, the J gene TRBJ1-1; no clear D gene. Germline lookup yields CDR1 MNHEY and CDR2 SVGAGI. This CDR3 comprises 14 residues. V shed 6 bases and J shed 2 bases, with 13 bases lying between them. The DNA for the CDR3 is TGTGCCAGCAGATCCACAGACGGAAACACTGAAGCTTTCTTT. It yields the protein CASRSTDGNTEAFF.

This clonotype has a count of ten or more. The rearrangement uses TRBV29-1 and TRBJ2-7; weak D call: TRBD2 (7 bases). Trimming pared 4 bases from V and 7 bases from J, leaving 20 bases between. Germline V gene data show CDR1 as SQVTM and CDR2 as ANQGSEA. The CDR3 has 14 residues. The CDR3 coding sequence is TGCAGCGTTGTTGTTCAGGGGAGGGTTTATGAGCAGTACTTC. Encoded protein: CSVVVQGRVYEQYF.

With regard to this clonotype: A single base separates this from a much larger clone, so it may be a read error. The CDR3, as DNA: TGTGCCACCAGTGACCCCTCCGGGAATAGCGGGAGTTTGCTCGGGGAGCTGTTTTTT. Encoded protein: CATSDPSGNSGSLLGELFF. The chain employs TRBV24-1 and TRBJ2-2; 9 positions agree with TRBD2. Germline loops: CDR1 KGHDR, CDR2 SFDVKD. The CDR3 runs 19 residues. The junction had 18 bases not matched to a gene; V was cut back by 4 bases and J by 7 bases.

This chain connects TRBV6-1 to TRBJ1-5; 9 positions agree with TRBD1. Germline-derived CDR1 and CDR2 are MNHNS and SASEGT. CDR3 length: 15 residues. The trim removed 6 bases at V and 0 bases at J, leaving 3 bases unmatched. As DNA, the CDR3 is TGTGCCAGCAGACGGACAGGGGATAGCAATCAGCCCCAGCATTTT. It translates to CASRRTGDSNQPQHF.

This clonotype was observed at least ten times. This chain joins TRBV7-9 and TRBJ1-1; 8 positions agree with TRBD1. Trimming took 5 bases from V and 4 from J; bases not matched to a gene: 6. The length of the CDR3 is 14 residues. CDR1 SEHNR and CDR2 FQNEAQ come from the germline V gene (reference sequence). CDR3 sequence reads: CASSPQGQGTEAFF. CDR3 in DNA: TGTGCCAGCAGCCCACAAGGACAGGGCACTGAAGCTTTCTTT. The whole variable domain, remainder taken from reference TRBV7-9 and TRBJ1-1, is DTGVSQNPRHKITKRGQNVTFRCDPISEHNRLYWYRQTLGQGPEFLTYFQNEAQLEKSRLLSDRFSAERPKGSFSTLEIQRTEQGDSAMYLCASSPQGQGTEAFFGQGTRLTVV.

This clonotype has at least ten counts. The chain carries TRBV12-3 or TRBV12-4 and TRBJ1-4; no firm D call. Trimming shortened V by 6 bases and J by 8 bases, and 16 bases separated the two germline ends. The CDR3 extends over 14 amino acids. The CDR3, as DNA: TGTGCCAGCAGCCTGACATCCTTGGGCGAAAAACTGTTTTTT. This codes for CASSLTSLGEKLFF.

This clonotype has ten or more counts. The chain recombines TRBV7-9 with TRBJ1-4; D is uncertain. The V end was cut by 1 base, the J end by 7 bases, with 7 bases between. This CDR3 is built from 13 residues. Germline V lookup: CDR1 SEHNR, CDR2 FQNEAQ (reference sequence). The CDR3 nucleotides read TGTGCCAGCAGCTTAGGGGCAGGTGAAAAACTGTTTTTT. Translation gives CASSLGAGEKLFF.

Only a few counts were recorded for this clonotype. This sequence joins TRBV7-2 and TRBJ2-7, with 9 bases aligning to TRBD2. The CDR3 has 16 amino acids. In germline, CDR1 is SGHTA, CDR2 FQGNSA. The V segment lost 4 bases and the J segment 1 base; nucleotides outside the gene matches: 8. For the CDR3, the DNA is TGTGCCAGCAGCTCTTCCGGGCTAGCGGGGTCCTACGAGCAGTACTTC. The encoded protein is CASSSSGLAGSYEQYF. Using reference TRBV7-2 and TRBJ2-7 for the parts outside the CDR3, the full variable domain is GAGVSQSPSNKVTEKGKDVELRCDPISGHTALYWYRQSLGQGLEFLIYFQGNSAPDKSGLPSDRFSAERTGGSVSTLTIQRTQQEDSAVYLCASSSSGLAGSYEQYFGPGTRLTVT.

This clonotype has a handful of counts. V gene TRBV27 combines with J gene TRBJ1-6; no clear D. Germline CDR1 and CDR2: MNHEY and SMNVEV (reference sequence). Trimming removed 3 bases from V and 3 bases from J, with 9 bases in between. The CDR3 sequence is 15 residues long. This CDR3 reads CASSFGWVYNSPLHF. The CDR3 DNA sequence: TGTGCCAGCAGTTTCGGCTGGGTCTATAATTCACCCCTCCACTTT.

Many counts were recorded for this clonotype. The gene calls are TRBV5-8 and TRBJ1-3, with D possibly TRBD1 on 6 matching bases. Germline loops: CDR1 SGHTS, CDR2 YDEGEE. This CDR3 has 17 amino acids. V gave up 4 bases and J gave up 1 base, with 18 bases separating them. CDR3: CASSPLGGGDSGNTIYF. In DNA, the CDR3 is TGTGCCAGCAGCCCCCTAGGAGGGGGGGATTCTGGAAACACCATATATTTT.

The chain uses TRBV7-9 and TRBJ2-5, with 8 bases fitting TRBD1. Trimming cost V 3 bases and J 3 bases; bases outside gene matches: 3. The CDR3 is 14 amino acids. Germline CDR1 SEHNR, CDR2 FQNEAQ (reference sequence). This CDR3 reads CASSFSDREETQYF. The CDR3 DNA reads TGTGCCAGCAGCTTCTCGGACAGGGAAGAGACCCAGTACTTC.

This clonotype has at least ten counts. The J gene is TRBJ1-2, the V gene TRBV6-6; 9 nucleotides agree with TRBD1. The CDR3 runs 13 residues. Germline V gives CDR1 MNHNY, CDR2 SVGAGI (reference sequence). V was clipped by 5 bases and J by 4 bases; unmatched bases: 2. As DNA, the CDR3 is TGTGCCAGCAGTGGGGGACAGGGCTATGGCTACACCTTC. Protein product: CASSGGQGYGYTF.

This clonotype was seen repeatedly, ten times or more. CDR3: CASSRARERNTEAFF. DNA of the CDR3: TGTGCCAGCAGCCGCGCCCGGGAGAGGAACACTGAAGCTTTCTTT. V and J are TRBV7-9 and TRBJ1-1; D uncertain. In germline, CDR1 is SEHNR, CDR2 FQNEAQ (reference sequence). The CDR3 is 15 amino acids. V was cut by 5 bases and J by 1 base, with 14 bases left in between. Full variable domain (missing parts from reference TRBV7-9 and TRBJ1-1): DTGVSQNPRHKITKRGQNVTFRCDPISEHNRLYWYRQTLGQGPEFLTYFQNEAQLEKSRLLSDRFSAERPKGSFSTLEIQRTEQGDSAMYLCASSRARERNTEAFFGQGTRLTVV.

V and J are TRBV25-1 and TRBJ1-2, with 7 bases that match TRBD1. This CDR3 has 12 residues. Germline V CDR1 and CDR2: MGHDK, SYGVNS. The J segment lost 6 bases and the V segment lost 10 bases, leaving 8 bases of the junction unmatched. The CDR3 region is CAITLGTDGYTF. CDR3 bases: TGTGCCATTACTTTGGGGACAGATGGCTACACCTTC.

In this sample, this clonotype turned up a few times. The V call is TRBV5-1, the J call TRBJ1-1, with TRBD1 identical over 8 bases. CDR3 length equals 15 residues. V trimming: 4 bases; J trimming: 6 bases; junction bases outside the gene matches: 11. Germline-derived CDR1 and CDR2 are SGHRS and YFSETQ. CDR3 sequence: CASSPNTQGAAEAFF. For the CDR3, the DNA is TGCGCCAGCAGCCCAAATACCCAGGGGGCGGCTGAAGCTTTCTTT.

This clonotype was observed a handful of times. J is TRBJ1-2 and V is TRBV19; 8 bases agree with TRBD1. J lost 14 bases, V lost 4 bases, and 15 bases had no gene match. Germline loops: CDR1 LNHDA, CDR2 SQIVND (reference sequence). The CDR3 is made up of 14 amino acids. For the CDR3, the DNA is TGTGCCAGTAGTACCCAAGGGGATTCGGGACAGGAAACCTTC. It is translated as CASSTQGDSGQETF.

This clonotype was observed once. The chain has TRBV7-2 and TRBJ2-5; TRBD1 is a possible D gene (5 bases). Germline V gives CDR1 SGHTA, CDR2 FQGNSA. The CDR3 is 15 residues long. Deletions cut 0 bases from V and 2 bases from J, with 10 bases between. The CDR3 loop is CASSLAGLGQETQYF. The CDR3 nucleotides are TGTGCCAGCAGCTTAGCGGGGCTAGGACAAGAGACCCAGTACTTC.

Written as DNA, the CDR3 is TGTGCCTGGACTAGCTCCTACGAGCAGTACTTC. Residues: CAWTSSYEQYF. The chain uses TRBV30 and TRBJ2-7; D unresolved. V lost 4 bases to trimming and J lost 0 bases, with 4 bases between them. The CDR3 totals 11 residues. Germline values: CDR1 GTSNPN, CDR2 SVGIG (reference sequence). The full variable domain, its missing parts supplied by reference TRBV30 and TRBJ2-7, is SQTIHQWPATLVQPVGSPLSLECTVEGTSNPNLYWYRQAAGRGLQLLFYSVGIGQISSEVPQNLSASRPQDRQFILSSKKLLLSDSGFYLCAWTSSYEQYFGPGTRLTVT.

The chain is built from TRBV15 and TRBJ1-1, with 9 bases fitting TRBD1. The V segment lost 3 bases and the J segment 6 bases; nucleotides outside the gene matches: 8. In germline, CDR1 is LNHNV, CDR2 YYDKDF (reference sequence). This CDR3 has 15 amino acids. DNA of the CDR3: TGTGCCACCAGCAGCTTAGGGACAGGGATAGCTGAAGCTTTCTTT. Encoded protein: CATSSLGTGIAEAFF.

This clonotype was observed a handful of times. The gene calls are TRBV10-3 and TRBJ1-5; tentative D call: TRBD1 (6 bases). V was trimmed by 10 bases and J by 1 base, leaving 23 bases between them. The germline V gene encodes CDR1 ENHRY and CDR2 SYGVKD. The CDR3 runs 17 residues. DNA for the CDR3: TGTGCCAGCAAGAACGCCAGGGGTCATCCGAGCAATCAGCCCCAGCATTTT. Its translation is CASKNARGHPSNQPQHF.

Comments on this clonotype: Possible read error: a much larger clone is one base away. The chain carries TRBV10-3 and TRBJ1-2; 9 bases agree with TRBD1. The ends lost 6 bases at V and 3 bases at J; junction bases unmatched: 11. The germline V gene has CDR1 ENHRY and CDR2 SYGVKD. The length of the CDR3 is 16 residues. CDR3 in DNA: TGTGCCATCAGCCGAACAGCGGGACAGGGCGACTATGGCTACACCTTC. Its translation is CAISRTAGQGDYGYTF.

The rearrangement links TRBV10-3 to TRBJ1-5, with 9 bases lining up with TRBD1. Trimming removed 5 bases from V and 4 bases from J; junction bases left unmatched: 3. The CDR3 has 14 amino acids. Germline loops: CDR1 ENHRY, CDR2 SYGVKD. The CDR3 nucleotides are TGTGCCATCAGTAGGACAGGGGCAAATCAGCCCCAGCATTTT. It yields the protein CAISRTGANQPQHF.

Notes on this clonotype: A much larger clonotype is one base distant, so this may be a read error. V gene TRBV7-3 combines with J gene TRBJ2-2; D is unclear. The germline gives CDR1 SGHTA, CDR2 FQGTGA. This CDR3 has 15 amino acids. Deletions cut 3 bases from V and 4 bases from J, with 12 bases between. The CDR3 coding sequence is TGTGCCAGCAGCTTTAGCTTGGGAAGCACCGGGGAGCTGTTTTTT. It yields the protein CASSFSLGSTGELFF.

This clonotype appeared many times. The rearrangement joins TRBV24-1 to TRBJ1-5; 7 bases line up with TRBD1. CDR3 length: 15 amino acids. The ends lost 3 bases at V and 4 bases at J; junction bases unmatched: 5. The germline gives CDR1 KGHDR, CDR2 SFDVKD. CDR3 nucleotide sequence: TGTGCCACCAGTGATAAGGGGGCTCGAAATCAGCCCCAGCATTTT. Amino acid sequence: CATSDKGARNQPQHF.

The sample holds a few counts of this clonotype. The chain uses TRBV6-1 and TRBJ1-2; TRBD1 agrees at 9 bases. This CDR3 contains 15 residues. CDR1 is MNHNS and CDR2 is SASEGT in the germline V gene. V lost 7 bases, J lost 2 bases, and 8 bases stayed unmatched. Written as DNA, the CDR3 is TGTGCCAGCACTCCGGTCGGGACAGGGAACTATGGCTACACCTTC. It is translated as CASTPVGTGNYGYTF.

The chain recombines TRBV7-9 with TRBJ2-1; possibly TRBD1 for D (6 bases). The V gene's germline CDR1 is SEHNR and CDR2 FQNEAQ (reference sequence). Deletions cut 6 bases from V and 3 bases from J, with 12 bases between. The CDR3 is made up of 14 amino acids. This chain's CDR3 is CASRSWTDYNEQFF. In nucleotides, the CDR3 is TGTGCCAGCAGATCTTGGACAGACTACAATGAGCAGTTCTTC.

The chain has TRBV10-3 and TRBJ2-7; D perhaps matches TRBD2 (6 bases). CDR1 ENHRY and CDR2 SYGVKD come from the germline V gene. The CDR3 has 11 residues. V was shortened by 10 bases and J by 8 bases, with 15 bases between the two germline ends. CDR3 sequence: CATSVGGQQYF. CDR3 sequence (DNA): TGTGCCACCTCGGTGGGGGGACAGCAGTACTTC.

On this clonotype itself: This sequence may be a read error, since a much larger clone differs from it by one base. The genes are TRBV7-3 and TRBJ1-3; TRBD1 is a possible D gene (5 bases). Germline loops: CDR1 SGHTA, CDR2 FQGTGA. The CDR3 sequence is 16 residues long. This CDR3 reads CASSLTPDSSGNTMYF. In DNA, the CDR3 is TGTGCCAGCAGCCTAACACCTGACAGTTCTGGAAACACCATGTATTTT. The full variable domain, in which reference TRBV7-3 and TRBJ1-3 provide the parts outside the CDR3, is GAGVSQTPSNKVTEKGKYVELRCDPISGHTALYWYRQSLGQGPEFLIYFQGTGAADDSGLPNDRFFAVRPEGSVSTLKIQRTERGDSAVYLCASSLTPDSSGNTMYFGEGSWLTVV.

V and J are TRBV30 and TRBJ1-1; D remains unclear. The CDR3 spans 12 residues. V was shortened by 0 bases and J by 8 bases, with 10 bases between the two germline ends. Germline V gives CDR1 GTSNPN, CDR2 SVGIG (reference sequence). This chain's CDR3 is CAWSVQGREAFF. The CDR3 DNA reads TGTGCCTGGAGTGTACAAGGCAGGGAAGCTTTCTTT.

This clonotype was observed a single time. Relative to the germline gene, one junction end is altered; a read error may explain this. This chain uses TRBV7-3 with TRBJ1-1; TRBD1 is a possible D gene (5 bases). Germline V gene sequence: CDR1 SGHTA, CDR2 FQGTGA. The CDR3 totals 17 residues. This CDR3 is CSSSQIGVRGPNTEAFF. CDR3 bases: TGTTCCAGCAGCCAAATTGGAGTGCGGGGCCCAAACACTGAAGCTTTCTTT.

CDR3 bases: TGTGCCAGCTGGGGCCAGAACGGCGGGACTAGCTCGCGGCAGTTCTTC. This gives the protein CASWGQNGGTSSRQFF. The genes are TRBV25-1 and TRBJ2-1; TRBD2 matches at 9 bases. The germline gives CDR1 MGHDK, CDR2 SYGVNS. The V and J ends lost 8 bases and 12 bases, in that order; junction bases with no gene match: 20. The length of the CDR3 is 16 residues.